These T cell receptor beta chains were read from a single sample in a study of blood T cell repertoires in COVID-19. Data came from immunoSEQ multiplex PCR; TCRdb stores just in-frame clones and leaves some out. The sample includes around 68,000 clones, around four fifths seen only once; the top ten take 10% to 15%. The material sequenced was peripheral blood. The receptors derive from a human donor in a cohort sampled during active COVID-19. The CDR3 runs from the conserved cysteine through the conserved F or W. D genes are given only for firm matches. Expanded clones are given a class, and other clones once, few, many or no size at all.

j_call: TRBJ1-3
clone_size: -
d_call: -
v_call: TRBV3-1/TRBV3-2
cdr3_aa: CASSRAQGEGNTIYF
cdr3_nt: TGTGCCAGCAGCCGTGCACAGGGCGAGGGAAACACCATATATTTT

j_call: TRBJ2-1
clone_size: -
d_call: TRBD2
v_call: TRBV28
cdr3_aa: CASSLPAGDYNEQFF
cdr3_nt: TGTGCCAGCAGTTTACCGGCGGGGGACTACAATGAGCAGTTCTTC

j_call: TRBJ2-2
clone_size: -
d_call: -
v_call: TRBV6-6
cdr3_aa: CASSSLTRSPGELFF
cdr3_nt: TGTGCCAGCAGTTCACTGACTAGGTCCCCCGGGGAGCTGTTTTTT

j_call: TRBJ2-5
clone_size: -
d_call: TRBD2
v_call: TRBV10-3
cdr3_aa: CAISEVLAGAGETQYF
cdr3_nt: TGTGCCATCAGTGAGGTGTTAGCGGGGGCAGGGGAGACCCAGTACTTC

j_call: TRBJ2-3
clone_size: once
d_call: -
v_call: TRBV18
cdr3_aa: CASSLGAADTQYF
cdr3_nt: TGTGCCAGCTCACTGGGGGCCGCAGATACGCAGTATTTT

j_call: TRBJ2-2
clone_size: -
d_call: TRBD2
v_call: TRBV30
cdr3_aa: CAWRETGTSGAELFF
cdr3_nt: TGTGCCTGGAGGGAAACCGGGACTAGCGGGGCGGAGCTGTTTTTT

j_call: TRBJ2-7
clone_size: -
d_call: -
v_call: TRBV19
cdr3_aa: CASSIDRSGINEQYF
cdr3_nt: TGTGCCAGTAGTATAGATCGGTCGGGGATCAACGAGCAGTACTTC

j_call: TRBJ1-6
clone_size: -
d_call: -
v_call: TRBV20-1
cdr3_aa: CSSPFRSLHF
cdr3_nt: TGCAGTTCCCCCTTCAGGTCCCTCCACTTT

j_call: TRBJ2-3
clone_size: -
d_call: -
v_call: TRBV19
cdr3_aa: CASSFEVTSTDTQYF
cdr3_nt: TGTGCCAGTAGTTTCGAGGTTACTAGCACAGATACGCAGTATTTT

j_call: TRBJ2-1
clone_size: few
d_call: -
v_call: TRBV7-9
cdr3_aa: CASSPAAEQFF
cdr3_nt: TGTGCCAGCAGCCCAGCGGCCGAGCAGTTCTTC

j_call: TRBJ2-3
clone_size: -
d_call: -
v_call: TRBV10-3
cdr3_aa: CAISKLSSGDTQYF
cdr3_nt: TGTGCCATCAGCAAGCTGAGTAGCGGAGATACGCAGTATTTT

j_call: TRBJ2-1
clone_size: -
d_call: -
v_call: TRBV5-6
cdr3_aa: CASSSRTATSSYNEQFF
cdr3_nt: TGTGCCAGCAGCTCCCGCACAGCCACTAGCTCCTACAATGAGCAGTTCTTC

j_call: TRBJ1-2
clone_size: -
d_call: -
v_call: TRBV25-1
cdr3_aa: CASSEYRVSGYTF
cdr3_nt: TGTGCCAGCAGTGAATATCGAGTCTCTGGCTACACCTTC

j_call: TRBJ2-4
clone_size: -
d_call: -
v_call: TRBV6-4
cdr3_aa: CASPREGTFKNIQYF
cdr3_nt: TGTGCCAGCCCCAGGGAAGGAACTTTCAAAAACATTCAGTACTTC

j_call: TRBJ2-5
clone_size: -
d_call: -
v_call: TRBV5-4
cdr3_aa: CASSKPLDQETQYF
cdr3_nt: TGTGCCAGCAGCAAACCTCTAGATCAAGAGACCCAGTACTTC

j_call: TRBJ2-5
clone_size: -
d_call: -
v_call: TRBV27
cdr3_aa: CASSPPGETQYF
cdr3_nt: TGTGCCAGCAGTCCCCCCGGAGAGACCCAGTACTTC

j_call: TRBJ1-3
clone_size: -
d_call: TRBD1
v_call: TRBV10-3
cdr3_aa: CAAQPGQGNTIYF
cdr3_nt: TGTGCCGCGCAACCGGGACAGGGAAACACCATATATTTT

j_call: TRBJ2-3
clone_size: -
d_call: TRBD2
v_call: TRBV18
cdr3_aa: CASSPGKTSGVTQITQYF
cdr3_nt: TGTGCCAGCTCACCGGGAAAGACTAGCGGAGTAACACAGATAACGCAGTATTTT

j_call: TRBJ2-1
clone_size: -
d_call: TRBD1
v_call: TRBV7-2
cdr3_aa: CASSLEGDSHNEQFF
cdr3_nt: TGTGCCAGCAGCTTAGAGGGGGACAGCCACAATGAGCAGTTCTTC

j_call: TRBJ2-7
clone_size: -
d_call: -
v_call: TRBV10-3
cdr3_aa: CAIRDSSYEQYF
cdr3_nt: TGTGCCATCAGGGACAGCTCCTACGAGCAGTACTTC

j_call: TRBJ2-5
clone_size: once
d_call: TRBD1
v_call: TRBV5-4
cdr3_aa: CASSLAEGAETQYF
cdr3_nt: TGTGCCAGCAGCTTGGCTGAGGGGGCGGAGACCCAGTACTTC

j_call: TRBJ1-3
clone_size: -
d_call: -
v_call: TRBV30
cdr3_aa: CAWNLRGGNTIYF
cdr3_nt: TGTGCCTGGAACCTCAGGGGTGGAAACACCATATATTTT

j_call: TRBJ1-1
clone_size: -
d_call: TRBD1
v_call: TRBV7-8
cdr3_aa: CASSLWRGPDTEAFF
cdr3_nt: TGTGCCAGCAGCTTATGGAGGGGGCCTGACACTGAAGCTTTCTTT

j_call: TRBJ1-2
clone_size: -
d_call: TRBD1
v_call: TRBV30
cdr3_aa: CAWSATGALYGYTF
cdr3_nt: TGTGCCTGGAGTGCTACAGGGGCCCTATATGGCTACACCTTC